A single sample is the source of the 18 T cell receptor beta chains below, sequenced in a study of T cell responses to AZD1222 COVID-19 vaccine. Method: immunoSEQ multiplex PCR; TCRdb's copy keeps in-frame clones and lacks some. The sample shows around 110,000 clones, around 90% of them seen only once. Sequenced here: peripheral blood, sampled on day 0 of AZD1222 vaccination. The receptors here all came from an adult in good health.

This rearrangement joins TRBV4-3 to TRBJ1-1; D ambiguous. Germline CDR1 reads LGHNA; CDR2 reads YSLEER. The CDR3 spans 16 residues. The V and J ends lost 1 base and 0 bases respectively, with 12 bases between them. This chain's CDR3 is CASSQVGSRLNTEAFF. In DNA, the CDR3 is TGCGCCAGCAGCCAAGTCGGTAGCAGGTTGAACACTGAAGCTTTCTTT.

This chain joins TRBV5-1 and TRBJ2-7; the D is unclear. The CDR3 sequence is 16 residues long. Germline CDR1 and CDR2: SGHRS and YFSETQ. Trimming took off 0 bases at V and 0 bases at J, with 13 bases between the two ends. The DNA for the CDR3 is TGCGCCAGCAGCTTGGCCGTGAGCAGCTACTCCTACGAGCAGTACTTC. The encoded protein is CASSLAVSSYSYEQYF.

The DNA for the CDR3 is TGTGCCAGCAGTGAAGATGGTCCAGGGTATTGGTATGGCTACACCTTC. This encodes CASSEDGPGYWYGYTF. The genes are TRBV2 and TRBJ1-2; weak D call: TRBD1 (5 bases). V lost 1 base, J lost 5 bases, and 17 bases lay in between. The V gene's germline CDR1 is SNHLY and CDR2 FYNNEI. This CDR3 has 16 amino acids.

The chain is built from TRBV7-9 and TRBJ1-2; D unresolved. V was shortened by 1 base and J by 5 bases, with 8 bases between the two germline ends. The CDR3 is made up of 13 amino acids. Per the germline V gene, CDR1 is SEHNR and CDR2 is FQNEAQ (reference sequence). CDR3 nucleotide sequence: TGTGCCAGCAGCTTAGGAGTAGCATATGGCTACACCTTC. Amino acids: CASSLGVAYGYTF.

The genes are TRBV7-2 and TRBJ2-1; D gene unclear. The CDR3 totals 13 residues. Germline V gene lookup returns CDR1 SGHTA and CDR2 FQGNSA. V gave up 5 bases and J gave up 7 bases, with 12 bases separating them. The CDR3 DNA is TGTGCCAGCAGCCCAGGAGTCGGGAATGAGCAGTTCTTC. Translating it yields CASSPGVGNEQFF. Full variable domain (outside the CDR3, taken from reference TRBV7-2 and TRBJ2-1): GAGVSQSPSNKVTEKGKDVELRCDPISGHTALYWYRQSLGQGLEFLIYFQGNSAPDKSGLPSDRFSAERTGGSVSTLTIQRTQQEDSAVYLCASSPGVGNEQFFGPGTRLTVL.

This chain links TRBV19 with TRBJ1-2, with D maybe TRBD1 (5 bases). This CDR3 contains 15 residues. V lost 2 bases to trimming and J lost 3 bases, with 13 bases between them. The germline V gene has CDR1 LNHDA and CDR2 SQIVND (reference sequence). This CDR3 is CASSISGLQHYGYTF. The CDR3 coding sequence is TGTGCCAGTAGTATATCGGGACTTCAGCACTATGGCTACACCTTC.

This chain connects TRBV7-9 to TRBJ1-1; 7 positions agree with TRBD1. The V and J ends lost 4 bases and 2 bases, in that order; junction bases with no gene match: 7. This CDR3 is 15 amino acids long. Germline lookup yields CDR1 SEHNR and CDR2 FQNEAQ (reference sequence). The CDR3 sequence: CASSSRQGGNTEAFF. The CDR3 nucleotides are TGTGCCAGCAGCTCTCGACAGGGAGGAAACACTGAAGCTTTCTTT.

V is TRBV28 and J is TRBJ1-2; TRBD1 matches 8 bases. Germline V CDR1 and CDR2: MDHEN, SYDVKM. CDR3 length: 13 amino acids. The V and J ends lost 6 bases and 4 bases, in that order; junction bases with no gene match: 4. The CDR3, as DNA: TGTGCCAGCAGGGAGGACAGGGTCTATGGCTACACCTTC. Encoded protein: CASREDRVYGYTF.

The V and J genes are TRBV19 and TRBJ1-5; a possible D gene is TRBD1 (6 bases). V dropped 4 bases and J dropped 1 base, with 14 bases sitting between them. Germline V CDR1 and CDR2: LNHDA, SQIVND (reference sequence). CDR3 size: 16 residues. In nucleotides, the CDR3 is TGTGCCAGTAGTACTTACGGGACAATGAGCAATCAGCCCCAGCATTTT. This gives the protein CASSTYGTMSNQPQHF.

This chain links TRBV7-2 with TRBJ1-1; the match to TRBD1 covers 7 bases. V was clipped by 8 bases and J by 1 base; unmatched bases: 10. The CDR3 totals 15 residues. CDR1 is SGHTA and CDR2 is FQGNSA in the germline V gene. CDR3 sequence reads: CASGPPGTANTEAFF. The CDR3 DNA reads TGTGCCAGCGGCCCCCCAGGGACAGCGAACACTGAAGCTTTCTTT.

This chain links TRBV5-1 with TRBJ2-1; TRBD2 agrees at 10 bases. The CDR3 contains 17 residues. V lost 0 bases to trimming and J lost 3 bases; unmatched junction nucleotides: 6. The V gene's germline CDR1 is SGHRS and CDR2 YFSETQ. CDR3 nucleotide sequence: TGCGCCAGCAGCTTGGTACCCCCTAGCGGGGGCTACAATGAGCAGTTCTTC. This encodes CASSLVPPSGGYNEQFF.

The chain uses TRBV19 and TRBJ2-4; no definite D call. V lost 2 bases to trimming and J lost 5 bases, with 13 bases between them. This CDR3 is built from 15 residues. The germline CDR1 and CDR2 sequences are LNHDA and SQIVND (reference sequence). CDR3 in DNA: TGTGCCAGTAGTATACCTGGGGTGTCTGAAAACATTCAGTACTTC. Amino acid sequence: CASSIPGVSENIQYF.

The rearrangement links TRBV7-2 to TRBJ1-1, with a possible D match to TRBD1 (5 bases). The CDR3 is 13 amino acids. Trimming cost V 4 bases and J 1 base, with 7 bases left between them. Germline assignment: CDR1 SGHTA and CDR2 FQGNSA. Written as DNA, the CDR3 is TGTGCCAGCAGCTCACAGGAGAACACTGAAGCTTTCTTT. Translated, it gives CASSSQENTEAFF.

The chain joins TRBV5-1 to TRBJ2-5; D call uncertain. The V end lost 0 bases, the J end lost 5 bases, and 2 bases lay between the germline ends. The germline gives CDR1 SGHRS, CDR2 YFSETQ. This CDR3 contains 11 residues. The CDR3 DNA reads TGCGCCAGCAGCTTGGCGGAGACCCAGTACTTC. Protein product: CASSLAETQYF. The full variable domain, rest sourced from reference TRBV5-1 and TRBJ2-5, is KAGVTQTPRYLIKTRGQQVTLSCSPISGHRSVSWYQQTPGQGLQFLFEYFSETQRNKGNFPGRFSGRQFSNSRSEMNVSTLELGDSALYLCASSLAETQYFGPGTRLLVL.

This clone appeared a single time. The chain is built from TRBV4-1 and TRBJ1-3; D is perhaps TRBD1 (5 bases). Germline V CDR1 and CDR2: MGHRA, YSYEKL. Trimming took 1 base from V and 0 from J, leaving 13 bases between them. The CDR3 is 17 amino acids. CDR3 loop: CASSQGTGALSGNTIYF. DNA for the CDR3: TGCGCCAGCAGCCAAGGTACCGGGGCTCTCTCTGGAAACACCATATATTTT.

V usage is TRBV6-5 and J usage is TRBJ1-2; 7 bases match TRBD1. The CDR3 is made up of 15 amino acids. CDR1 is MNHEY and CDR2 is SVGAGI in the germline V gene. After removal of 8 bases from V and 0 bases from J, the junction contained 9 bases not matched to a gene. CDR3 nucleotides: TGTGCCAGCGTAGGAGGGGGCACTGCTAACTATGGCTACACCTTC. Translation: CASVGGGTANYGYTF.

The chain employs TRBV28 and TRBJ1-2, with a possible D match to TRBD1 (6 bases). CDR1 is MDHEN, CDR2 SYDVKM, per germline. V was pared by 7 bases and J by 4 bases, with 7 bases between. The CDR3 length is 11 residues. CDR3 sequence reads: CASTTGYGYTF. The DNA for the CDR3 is TGTGCCAGCACGACAGGCTATGGCTACACCTTC.

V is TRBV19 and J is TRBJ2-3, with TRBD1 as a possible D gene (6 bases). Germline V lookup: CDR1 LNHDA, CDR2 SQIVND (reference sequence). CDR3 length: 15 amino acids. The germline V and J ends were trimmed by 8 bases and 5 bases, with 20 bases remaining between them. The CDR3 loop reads CASQEQGSWGDTQYF. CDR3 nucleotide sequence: TGTGCCAGTCAGGAACAGGGAAGCTGGGGAGATACGCAGTATTTT.